The source of this T cell receptor (beta chain) is a study of cytomegalovirus exposure and HLA in healthy donors. Background on the study: Early released data comprised about 85 million unique TCRs from HLA-typed donors. Study-level results: Indistinguishable V segments, including TRBV6-2 and TRBV6-3, were excluded. A later look showed TCR association rates differing by HLA locus, highest for DRB1 and lowest for HLA-C. After further analysis at a later stage, 16,951 TCR beta sequences were associated with HLA alleles at 0.05 false discovery rate.

Germline V CDR1 and CDR2: MGHDK, SYGVNS. The V and J ends lost 3 bases and 6 bases respectively, with 11 bases between them. This CDR3 has 13 amino acids. Worth noting for this clone: Its antigen remains unidentified.

Both 60 Vbeta primers and 13 Jbeta primers went into the PCR. Measured with immunoSEQ multiplex PCR; TCRdb has only the in-frame clones, and not every one. The table shows roughly 100,000 clones, with 83% occurring only once. The rearrangement uses TRBV25-1 and TRBJ1-1; D gene ambiguous. This receptor was obtained from a man aged 18-30 years in good health and CMV-seronegative. Sequenced sample: PBMCs. The CDR3 region is CASSDPGAAEAFF. The CDR3 bases are TGTGCCAGCAGTGACCCGGGTGCGGCTGAAGCTTTCTTT. The full variable domain, completed using reference TRBV25-1 and TRBJ1-1, is EADIYQTPRYLVIGTGKKITLECSQTMGHDKMYWYQQDPGMELHLIHYSYGVNSTEKGDLSSESTVSRIRTEHFPLTLESARPSHTSQYLCASSDPGAAEAFFGQGTRLTVV.